This TCR beta chain was captured in a study of blood T cell repertoires in COVID-19. Sequencing was performed with immunoSEQ multiplex PCR; in TCRdb, only in-frame clones are kept and a portion is missing. The data hold some 300,000 clones, with roughly 90% observed a single time. CDR1 and CDR2 (germline): MDHEN, SYDVKM. The CDR3 extends over 14 amino acids. V dropped 6 bases and J dropped 7; count of bases not matched to a gene: 3. The genes are TRBV28 and TRBJ1-4; 12 bases fit TRBD1. Sequencing was done on a sample of PBMCs or T cells enriched from blood (not recorded which). The sequence was collected from a woman in her forties or fifties who had been exposed to COVID-19. CDR3 sequence reads: CASRRDRGREKLFF. DNA of the CDR3: TGTGCCAGCAGAAGGGACAGGGGGCGTGAAAAACTGTTTTTT. The complete variable domain, with remaining parts taken from reference TRBV28 and TRBJ1-4, reads DVKVTQSSRYLVKRTGEKVFLECVQDMDHENMFWYRQDPGLGLRLIYFSYDVKMKEKGDIPEGYSVSREKKERFSLILESASTNQTSMYLCASRRDRGREKLFFGSGTQLSVL.